This T cell receptor (beta chain) originates from a study of T cells in tuberculosis. Study background: This South African cohort compared adolescents with or without latent tuberculosis against adults with active tuberculosis. Study outcomes and limitations: Samples were chosen by availability of cryopreserved specimens. Shorter CDR3-alpha in active tuberculosis partly drove smaller distances.

TCRdb keeps only in-frame clones here, not all; method: immunoSEQ multiplex PCR. The sample shows roughly 35,000 clones, approximately 93% of them seen only once. Points on this clone: What it recognizes is unknown.

Germline V gene data show CDR1 as SGHTS and CDR2 as YDEGEE. Losses at the gene ends were 2 bases for V and 3 bases for J; bases not matched to a gene: 4. The CDR3 is 15 amino acids. Adolescents were screened for latent TB by skin test and IGRA. This sequence originates from a donor aged 5-35 years with latent tuberculosis or without tuberculosis infection. The chain links TRBV5-8 to TRBJ2-2; 7 nucleotides match TRBD1. The specimen sequenced was PBMCs. CDR3 DNA: TGTGCCAGCAGCTTTAAAACAGGGGACACCGGGGAGCTGTTTTTT. It is translated as CASSFKTGDTGELFF.